Listed here are 11 T cell receptor beta chains from one sample, sequenced in a study of T cell clonality in common variable immunodeficiency. TCRdb keeps only in-frame clones here, not all; method: immunoSEQ multiplex PCR. The sample is made up of 35,000 to 55,000 clones, none counted only once. The sequenced sample consisted of peripheral blood mononuclear cells. These receptors all stem from a person aged 18 to 69 in good health.

This clone showed up many times. Sequencing ends 3 residues short of the CDR3 end; the germline J gene provides the rest. The chain has TRBV11-2 and TRBJ1-4; D is ambiguous. V shed 5 bases and J shed 4 bases, with 14 bases lying between them. This CDR3 spans 15 amino acids. CDR1 is SGHAT and CDR2 is FQNNGV in the germline V gene. The sequenced CDR3 bases are TGTGCCAGCAGCGAACGCGGGCGGTTTAATGAAAAA. It codes for CASSERGRFNEK. From start to end, the CDR3 is CASSERGRFNEKLFF.

This clone showed up many times. The CDR3 goes on 3 residues after the read ends, and that part is filled in from the germline J gene. V gene TRBV5-1 combines with J gene TRBJ2-2, with no clear D. Germline-derived CDR1 and CDR2 are SGHRS and YFSETQ. The CDR3 length is 16 residues. The V gene lost 0 bases and the J gene lost 1 base, with 10 bases spanning the gap. The covered CDR3 bases are TGCGCCAGCAGCTTGGTTTCTGGCGGGAACACCGGGGAG. Its protein product is CASSLVSGGNTGE. The CDR3 in its entirety is CASSLVSGGNTGELFF.

This clone has a count of ten or more. The observed sequence ends 3 residues before the CDR3 terminus, with the missing tail filled in from the germline J gene. This chain joins TRBV10-3 and TRBJ2-5, with 9 bases that match TRBD1. V lost 6 bases and J lost 2; bases outside the gene matches: 7. The CDR3 totals 15 residues. Germline V CDR1 and CDR2: ENHRY, SYGVKD. The CDR3 bases that were read are TGTGCCATCAGCGACCGTGACAGGGGGCAAGAGACC. This encodes CAISDRDRGQET. The complete CDR3 protein is CAISDRDRGQETQYF.

This clone was seen ten or more times. Sequence at one end of the junction differs from germline and may be a read error. The read ends 3 residues early relative to the CDR3; the germline J gene fills the gap. The chain couples TRBV5-1 to TRBJ2-5; D perhaps matches TRBD1 (6 bases). Looked up from germline, CDR1 is SGHRS and CDR2 is YFSETQ. The CDR3 runs 13 residues. Here the CDR3 reads CTSTLQGQETQYF. The part of the CDR3 DNA that was read is TGCACCAGCACCTTACAGGGCCAAGAGACC. Drawing the rest from reference TRBV5-1 and TRBJ2-5, the complete variable domain is KAGVTQTPRYLIKTRGQQVTLSCSPISGHRSVSWYQQTPGQGLQFLFEYFSETQRNKGNFPGRFSGRQFSNSRSEMNVSTLELGDSALYLCTSTLQGQETQYFGPGTRLLVL.

Many counts were recorded for this clone. The read stops 3 residues short of the end of the CDR3; the missing end is completed from the germline J gene. The gene calls are TRBV7-2 and TRBJ2-7; 9 bases line up with TRBD1. The CDR3 totals 15 residues. The junction had 6 bases not matched to a gene; V was cut back by 1 base and J by 5 bases. Germline assignment: CDR1 SGHTA and CDR2 FQGNSA. CDR3 loop: CASSLGGQGFNEQYF. The part of the CDR3 DNA that was read is TGTGCCAGCAGCTTAGGCGGACAGGGGTTCAACGAG.

This clone appeared many times. The observed sequence ends 3 residues before the CDR3 terminus, with the missing tail filled in from the germline J gene. J is TRBJ2-3 and V is TRBV15; 10 nucleotides line up with TRBD1. V trimming: 9 bases; J trimming: 3 bases; junction bases outside the gene matches: 9. Germline V gives CDR1 LNHNV, CDR2 YYDKDF (reference sequence). The CDR3 extends over 15 amino acids. This CDR3 is CATGGTGAPTDTQYF. Partial CDR3 DNA: TGTGCCACGGGAGGGACAGGGGCCCCTACAGATACG.

The table lists this clone with many counts. The CDR3 end falls 3 residues outside the read, so it is completed with the germline J gene. J is TRBJ2-5 and V is TRBV15; D not resolved. The CDR3 covers 11 residues. Germline V lookup: CDR1 LNHNV, CDR2 YYDKDF (reference sequence). The V end was cut by 1 base, the J end by 5 bases, with 2 bases between. CDR3 bases read: TGTGCCACCAGCAGAGCTGAGACC. Protein sequence: CATSRAET. The whole CDR3 protein reads CATSRAETQYF.

This clone was seen at least ten times. The read finishes 3 residues shy of the CDR3 end, and the germline J gene is used to complete it. The V gene is TRBV20-1, the J gene TRBJ1-6; 8 positions agree with TRBD1. V was clipped by 6 bases and J by 6 bases; unmatched bases: 7. Germline values: CDR1 DFQATT, CDR2 SNEGSKA (reference sequence). The CDR3 is made up of 14 amino acids. The CDR3 sequence is CSAAGTGPNSPLHF. The DNA read from the CDR3 is TGCAGTGCAGCCGGGACAGGACCTAATTCACCC.

This clone was counted at least ten times. The read falls 3 residues short of the CDR3 end, and the missing part is taken from the germline J gene. This rearrangement joins TRBV5-1 to TRBJ1-2, with 9 bases matching TRBD1. CDR3 length: 16 amino acids. The V gene's germline CDR1 is SGHRS and CDR2 YFSETQ. J gave up 2 bases and V 4 bases, and 9 bases lay outside the gene matches. CDR3 bases read: TGCGCCAGCAGCGTCAACAGGGGGCTGACGAACTATGGC. This translates into CASSVNRGLTNYG. The full CDR3 is CASSVNRGLTNYGYTF.

This clone was found many times. The read halts 3 residues ahead of the CDR3 end, with the missing end drawn from the germline J gene. V usage is TRBV7-3 and J usage is TRBJ2-1; unclear D gene. Trimming stripped 5 bases from V and 9 bases from J, with 17 bases between. Germline-derived CDR1 and CDR2 are SGHTA and FQGTGA. CDR3 length: 14 amino acids. The DNA read from the CDR3 is TGTGCCAGCAGCCTCGACAATTTTCTAACTGAG. Amino acids: CASSLDNFLTE. The complete CDR3 protein is CASSLDNFLTEQFF.

This clone was counted many times. The read halts 3 residues ahead of the CDR3 end, with the missing end drawn from the germline J gene. The chain links TRBV11-2 to TRBJ1-1; no reliable D call. The V and J ends lost 3 bases and 5 bases respectively, with 10 bases between them. This CDR3 is 13 amino acids long. The germline CDR1 and CDR2 sequences are SGHAT and FQNNGV. The chain's CDR3 is CASSFEAPTEAFF. The CDR3 bases that were read are TGTGCCAGCAGCTTTGAGGCCCCGACTGAA.